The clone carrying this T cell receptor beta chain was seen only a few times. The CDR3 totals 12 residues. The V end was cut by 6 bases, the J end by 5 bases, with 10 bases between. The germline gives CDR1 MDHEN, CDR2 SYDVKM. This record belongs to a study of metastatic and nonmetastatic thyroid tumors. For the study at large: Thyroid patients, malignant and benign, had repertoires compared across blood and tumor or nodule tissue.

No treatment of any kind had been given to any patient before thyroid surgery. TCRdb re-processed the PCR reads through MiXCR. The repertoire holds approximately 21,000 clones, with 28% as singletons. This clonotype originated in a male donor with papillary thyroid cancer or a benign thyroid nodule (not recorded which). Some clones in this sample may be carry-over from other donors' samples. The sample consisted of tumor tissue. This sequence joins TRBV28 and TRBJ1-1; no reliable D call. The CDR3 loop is CASRTGETEAFF. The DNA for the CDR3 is TGTGCCAGCAGGACCGGGGAGACTGAAGCTTTCTTT. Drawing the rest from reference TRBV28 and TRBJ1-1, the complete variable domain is DVKVTQSSRYLVKRTGEKVFLECVQDMDHENMFWYRQDPGLGLRLIYFSYDVKMKEKGDIPEGYSVSREKKERFSLILESASTNQTSMYLCASRTGETEAFFGQGTRLTVV.